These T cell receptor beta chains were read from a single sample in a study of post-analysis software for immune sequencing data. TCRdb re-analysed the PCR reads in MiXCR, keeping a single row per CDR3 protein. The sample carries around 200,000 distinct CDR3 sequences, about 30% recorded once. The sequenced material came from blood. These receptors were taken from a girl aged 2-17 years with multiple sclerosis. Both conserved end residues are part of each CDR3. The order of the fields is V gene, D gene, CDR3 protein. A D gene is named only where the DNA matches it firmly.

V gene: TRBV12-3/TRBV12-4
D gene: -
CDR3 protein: CASRETGGRVYGYTF

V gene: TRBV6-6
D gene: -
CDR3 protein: CASTGIQETQYF

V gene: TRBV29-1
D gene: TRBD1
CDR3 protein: CSAGLNRGRGETQYF

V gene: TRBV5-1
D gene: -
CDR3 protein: CASSLELEAYEQYF

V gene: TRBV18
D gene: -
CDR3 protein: CASSPMGDYNEQFF

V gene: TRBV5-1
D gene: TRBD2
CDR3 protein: CASSHQGAGGYNEQFF

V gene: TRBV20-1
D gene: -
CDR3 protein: CSALRTQAVSPLHF

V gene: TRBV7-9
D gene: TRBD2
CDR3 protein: CASSLSRLAGDPTDTQYF

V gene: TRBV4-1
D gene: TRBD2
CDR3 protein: CASRATEAGYEQYF

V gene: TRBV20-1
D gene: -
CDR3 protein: CSATTQGGTQYF

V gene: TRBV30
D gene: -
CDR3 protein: CAWSRDRYNEQFF

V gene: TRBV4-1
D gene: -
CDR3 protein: CASSLALATNEKLFF

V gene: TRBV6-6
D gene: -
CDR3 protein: CASRGATNEKLFF

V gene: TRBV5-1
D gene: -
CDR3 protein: CASSQGPSTEAFF

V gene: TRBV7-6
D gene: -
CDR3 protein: CASSYDTHYGYTF

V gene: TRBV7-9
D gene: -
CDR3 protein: CASSDMGGNTEAFF

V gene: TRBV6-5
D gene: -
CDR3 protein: CASTLDALNTEAFF

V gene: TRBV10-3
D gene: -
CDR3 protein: CATPKVSPWTTEAFF

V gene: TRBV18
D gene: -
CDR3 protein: CASSPQGGPYEQYF

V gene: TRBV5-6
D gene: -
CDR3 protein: CASSRRRNTLYEQYF

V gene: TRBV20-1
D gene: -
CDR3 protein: CSASRQGWWMTDTQYF

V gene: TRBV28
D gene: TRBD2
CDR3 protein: CASSGAGVPSTDTQDF

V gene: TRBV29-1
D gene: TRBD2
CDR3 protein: CSVDPLAGVYNEQFF

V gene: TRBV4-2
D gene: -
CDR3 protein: CASSAREDQPQHF

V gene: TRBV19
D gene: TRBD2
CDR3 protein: CASSILASGRSYYEQYF

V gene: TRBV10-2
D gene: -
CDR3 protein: CASSESMGLTGELFF

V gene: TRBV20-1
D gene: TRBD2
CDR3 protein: CSARSRGSPSYNEQFF

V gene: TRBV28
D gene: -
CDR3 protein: CASSIGTWGSVYEQFF

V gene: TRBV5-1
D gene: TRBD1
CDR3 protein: CASSTDRGSGYEQYF

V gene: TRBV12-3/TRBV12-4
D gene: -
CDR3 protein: CASSLGDAQYF

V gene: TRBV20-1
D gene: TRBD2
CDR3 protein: CSARDSGGAYNEQFF

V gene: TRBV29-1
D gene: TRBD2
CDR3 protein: CSVVTSGKSYEQYF

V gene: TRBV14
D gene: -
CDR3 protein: CASSQELQEFPYGYTF

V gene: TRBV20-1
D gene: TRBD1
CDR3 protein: CSASEDRDNEQYF

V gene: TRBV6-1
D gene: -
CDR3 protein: CATLQGANEQFF

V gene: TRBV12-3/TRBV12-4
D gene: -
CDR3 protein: CASRTGNLNTGELFF